This note documents a single T cell receptor beta chain sequence. There is no known antigen for this receptor. No base qualities exist here, and no much larger clone lies one base off it. Including the terminal cysteine and phenylalanine, the CDR3 comprises 13 residues. Solely the CDR3 DNA is kept, with 39 bases framed from the first base. The germline V gene (reference sequence) gives CDR1 as MNHEY and CDR2 as SMNVEV. V gives up 0 bases and J gives up 9 bases, and the segment between their germline ends measures 9 bases. This record belongs to a study of CD8+ T cells in alopecia areata (dated 2018 in TCRdb). Regarding the complete study: The treated patients, all with moderate-to-severe alopecia areata, were enrolled in an open-label pilot trial of oral tofacitinib given at 5 to 10 mg twice daily. Tofacitinib was administered for 6 to 18 months, and 6 months of follow-up off drug were then conducted to assess delayed response and recurrence. The SALT score, which quantifies the percentage of affected scalp surface area, was used to measure disease severity in treated patients. High-throughput TCRbeta sequencing was used to examine T cell clonal expansion in alopecia areata in both the C3H/HeJ mouse model and human patients. Human TCRbeta sequencing covered scalp tissue and sorted CD4+ and CD8+ peripheral blood T cells from patchy and totalis/universalis alopecia areata patients and healthy controls. Biopsies were taken from tofacitinib-treated patients at baseline and again at 4 and 24 weeks into treatment, and several of those patients also had a later scalp biopsy. Scalp clonality was compared among normal scalp (n=4), patchy alopecia areata scalp (n=8), and alopecia totalis/universalis scalp (n=8). RNA was extracted with the PAXgene miRNA kit for fixed scalp, the miRNeasy kit for PBMCs, and the RNeasy kit for mouse skin. TCRbeta CDR3 regions were amplified by immunoSEQ multiplex PCR using 35 Vbeta forward and 13 Jbeta reverse primers. The study at large found these results: Scalp TCR repertoire analysis is complicated because resident alphabeta T cells in normal human skin are also sequenced, whereas mouse skin is dominated by gammadelta T cells. Because the treated cohort was small and had just a single nonresponder, larger studies are needed to establish links between baseline CD8+ expansion and response. During tofacitinib treatment, many expanded lesional clones remained in scalp and blood, and this persistence may partly explain relapse after treatment is stopped. Lesional scalp, especially in alopecia totalis/universalis, showed higher clonality and more expanded CD8+ clones than normal scalp, suggesting antigenic drive. TCR sequences shared between patients were less clear than in mice, possibly partly because of HLA diversity in the patient population. Tofacitinib significantly decreased scalp clonality and the number of expanded CD8+ clones among the top 100 scalp clones.

What this sample's treatment or condition label stands for: oral pan-JAK inhibitor, 5-10 mg twice daily. Peripheral blood and lesional scalp punch biopsies were obtained from patients with alopecia areata. PBMCs were separated by density centrifugation and stained for CD3, CD4 and CD8, after which CD4+ and CD8+ T cells were sorted on a FACSAria. The library was prepared using the immunoSEQ multiplex PCR assay. RNA was extracted from all samples and reverse transcribed into cDNA, which served as template for TCR sequencing. SuperScript III was used for first-strand cDNA synthesis, primed with a 2:1 mix of oligo-dT and random hexamers. A synthetic immune receptor repertoire was used to measure amplification bias, and any remaining bias was corrected computationally. Turning to the authors' computational methods: Raw reads were preprocessed to remove errors, and CDR3 was defined according to IMGT conventions as the region from the conserved cysteine to phenylalanine. To get clonality, Shannon entropy was normalized by log2 of the number of productive unique TCRs and the result was subtracted from 1. Scalp TCRbeta sequences were cross-referenced with sorted blood CD4 and CD8 repertoires so that the CD4 or CD8 identity of scalp clones could be inferred. The table comes from immuneACCESS by way of TCRdb, which keeps in-frame sequences with V and J called. Part of the clones is missing from these tables; in studies checked, under half for an unresolved V gene and the rest for unknown reasons. V, J and clone size are taken as reported in that table, and D and trimming were inferred from the DNA itself. The sample table holds 93,000 or so clones, of which over 75% were seen once. The top ten hold 11% of the sample.

This TCR was sampled from a human donor with alopecia areata. The sample was CD8+ T cells sorted from blood, taken around week 30, from a patient treated with tofacitinib. The rearrangement joined TRBV27 to TRBJ2-4; tentative D gene TRBD2, with 7 bases matching. The DNA is TGTGCCAGCAGTTTATCAGGGGGGGGCATTCAGTACTTC. Translated, this gives CASSLSGGGIQYF.